A single sample is the source of the 25 T cell receptor beta chains below, sequenced in a study of cytomegalovirus exposure and HLA in healthy donors. PCR primers comprised 60 Vbeta and 13 Jbeta primers. The data were produced by immunoSEQ multiplex PCR, yet TCRdb's version contains in-frame clones alone and is incomplete. The sample includes 65,000 to 75,000 clones, about 65% of them seen just once. Sequences were obtained from PBMCs. The receptor source for this set is a woman under 40 in good health and CMV-seronegative.

This clone was detected only once. The rearrangement uses TRBV7-6 and TRBJ1-2; 7 bases fit TRBD1. The germline CDR1 and CDR2 sequences are SGHVS and FNYEAQ. This CDR3 has 16 residues. V lost 0 bases, J lost 6 bases, and 10 bases stayed unmatched. The CDR3 protein is CASSLALAGGSHGYTF. In DNA, the CDR3 is TGTGCCAGCAGCTTAGCGCTGGCAGGGGGGAGTCATGGCTACACCTTC.

This clone was detected only a few times. The CDR3 DNA reads as TGTGCCAGCAGCGAGGGGGGTGCTAGCGGGGGGGCCTTGGGGAATGAGCAGTTCTTC. As protein: CASSEGGASGGALGNEQFF. The rearrangement uses TRBV7-2 and TRBJ2-1; 12 positions agree with TRBD2. Germline loops: CDR1 SGHTA, CDR2 FQGNSA. The ends lost 5 bases at V and 7 bases at J; junction bases unmatched: 18. The CDR3 covers 19 residues.

The chain is built from TRBV11-2 and TRBJ1-4; 7 bases line up with TRBD1. This CDR3 has 14 residues. Trimming took 3 bases from V and 7 from J; bases not matched to a gene: 5. Germline V lookup: CDR1 SGHAT, CDR2 FQNNGV. The DNA of the CDR3 is TGTGCCAGCAGCTTCGACAGGGTTAGTGAAAAACTGTTTTTT. This gives the protein CASSFDRVSEKLFF.

The chain links TRBV30 to TRBJ1-2; possibly TRBD1 for D (5 bases). Germline V lookup: CDR1 GTSNPN, CDR2 SVGIG (reference sequence). This CDR3 is 13 amino acids long. V was shortened by 1 base and J by 6 bases, with 12 bases between the two germline ends. This CDR3 reads CAWSGKGGDGYTF. In DNA form, the CDR3 reads TGTGCCTGGAGTGGAAAAGGAGGGGATGGCTACACCTTC. Looking up the rest from reference TRBV30 and TRBJ1-2 gives the full variable domain: SQTIHQWPATLVQPVGSPLSLECTVEGTSNPNLYWYRQAAGRGLQLLFYSVGIGQISSEVPQNLSASRPQDRQFILSSKKLLLSDSGFYLCAWSGKGGDGYTFGSGTRLTVV.

The V and J genes are TRBV7-9 and TRBJ2-7; TRBD2 aligns across 8 bases. J was trimmed by 2 bases and V by 3 bases; bases with no gene match: 6. This CDR3 comprises 15 residues. Germline V lookup: CDR1 SEHNR, CDR2 FQNEAQ (reference sequence). The CDR3 bases are TGTGCCAGCAGCTTTCGGGCTAGCGGGCCCTACGAGCAGTACTTC. It codes for CASSFRASGPYEQYF.

The V and J genes are TRBV19 and TRBJ2-2; TRBD1 matches at 9 bases. The V gene's germline CDR1 is LNHDA and CDR2 SQIVND (reference sequence). V trimming: 7 bases; J trimming: 6 bases; junction bases outside the gene matches: 6. The CDR3 is 14 residues long. CDR3: CASTTGGGPGELFF. CDR3 coding DNA: TGTGCCAGTACCACAGGGGGCGGACCCGGGGAGCTGTTTTTT.

V and J are TRBV9 and TRBJ2-5; 12 bases map to TRBD1. Matching the DNA end better, TRBJ2-7 makes the J call doubtful. Germline CDR1 reads SGDLS; CDR2 reads YYNGEE. This CDR3 is 16 amino acids long. DNA for the CDR3: TGTGCCAGCAGCCTTCGGACGGGACAGGGGGCCGTCGAGCAGTACTTC. Encoded protein: CASSLRTGQGAVEQYF.

This sequence joins TRBV11-2 and TRBJ2-3; no clear D gene. Germline V gene sequence: CDR1 SGHAT, CDR2 FQNNGV. This CDR3 has 15 residues. The V gene lost 2 bases and the J gene lost 1 base, with 10 bases spanning the gap. The DNA of the CDR3 is TGTGCCAGCAGCTTATTGAACCGGGGCACAGATACGCAGTATTTT. Encoded protein: CASSLLNRGTDTQYF.

The gene calls are TRBV5-1 and TRBJ1-2; D perhaps matches TRBD1 (5 bases). Trimming took off 1 base at V and 4 bases at J, with 8 bases between the two ends. The germline V gene has CDR1 SGHRS and CDR2 YFSETQ. The CDR3 consists of 13 residues. CDR3 in amino acids: CASSLPGSYGYTF. The CDR3 DNA follows: TGCGCCAGCAGCTTGCCAGGGTCCTATGGCTACACCTTC.

This clone was detected a few times. The gene calls are TRBV5-1 and TRBJ1-2; D ambiguous. The CDR3 contains 13 residues. The germline CDR1 and CDR2 sequences are SGHRS and YFSETQ. V was cut by 7 bases and J by 2 bases, with 12 bases left in between. The CDR3: CASPTRSNYGYTF. In nucleotides, the CDR3 is TGCGCCAGCCCCACTAGGTCGAACTATGGCTACACCTTC.

The chain is built from TRBV30 and TRBJ2-7; 9 nucleotides match TRBD2. Unmatched junction bases numbered 3, after V lost 3 bases and J lost 3 bases. Germline-derived CDR1 and CDR2 are GTSNPN and SVGIG (reference sequence). The CDR3 length is 13 residues. This chain's CDR3 is CAWRLAGYYEQYF. In nucleotides, the CDR3 is TGTGCCTGGAGACTAGCGGGTTACTACGAGCAGTACTTC.

The J gene is TRBJ2-2, the V gene TRBV6-1; D not certain. The V end was cut by 4 bases, the J end by 1 base, with 7 bases between. The germline CDR1 and CDR2 sequences are MNHNS and SASEGT. The CDR3 loop spans 14 amino acids. This chain's CDR3 is CASSGGWNTGELFF. The CDR3 DNA sequence: TGTGCCAGCAGTGGCGGCTGGAACACCGGGGAGCTGTTTTTT.

The chain is built from TRBV7-2 and TRBJ2-2, with 8 positions matching TRBD1. The CDR3 consists of 14 residues. Germline lookup yields CDR1 SGHTA and CDR2 FQGNSA. J was trimmed by 5 bases and V by 2 bases; bases with no gene match: 1. CDR3 residues: CASSLRQGTGELFF. DNA of the CDR3: TGTGCCAGCAGCTTAAGACAGGGGACCGGGGAGCTGTTTTTT.

V is TRBV11-3 and J is TRBJ2-1; 9 nucleotides match TRBD2. The CDR3 is 14 amino acids. V gave up 0 bases and J gave up 10 bases; unmatched junction bases: 4. Germline CDR1 SGHNT, CDR2 YENEEA. Here the CDR3 DNA reads TGTGCCAGCAGCTTAGATGGGCTAGCGGGGGAGCAGTTCTTC. This encodes CASSLDGLAGEQFF.

The chain recombines TRBV2 with TRBJ1-5, with a possible D match to TRBD1 (5 bases). With 2 bases removed from V and 3 bases from J, the gap between germline ends came to 8 bases. Germline loops: CDR1 SNHLY, CDR2 FYNNEI. CDR3 length: 14 residues. The CDR3: CASSEQGLNQPQHF. The DNA of the CDR3 is TGTGCCAGCAGTGAACAGGGTCTCAATCAGCCCCAGCATTTT.

The chain joins TRBV19 to TRBJ2-3; 9 nucleotides line up with TRBD1. V trimming: 4 bases; J trimming: 3 bases; junction bases outside the gene matches: 5. The CDR3 runs 15 residues. Germline V gene sequence: CDR1 LNHDA, CDR2 SQIVND (reference sequence). The CDR3 loop is CASSTYRGPTDTQYF. Written as DNA, the CDR3 is TGTGCCAGTAGTACCTACAGGGGGCCGACAGATACGCAGTATTTT.

The chain links TRBV7-2 to TRBJ2-5; possibly TRBD2 for D (6 bases). Germline loops: CDR1 SGHTA, CDR2 FQGNSA. The CDR3 length is 15 residues. With 1 base removed from V and 5 bases from J, the gap between germline ends came to 14 bases. The CDR3 DNA reads TGTGCCAGCAGCTTAGTGACGGGGGAAGAGGAGACCCAGTACTTC. This gives the protein CASSLVTGEEETQYF.

CDR3 bases: TGTGCCAGCAGCCTTTCGACAGGGGAACAGTCCGGCGAGCAGTACTTC. This gives the protein CASSLSTGEQSGEQYF. The rearrangement joins TRBV14 to TRBJ2-7, with 8 bases fitting TRBD1. V gave up 4 bases and J gave up 6 bases; unmatched junction bases: 14. The CDR3 is made up of 16 amino acids. From germline, CDR1 is SGHDN and CDR2 FVKESK.

This clone was detected only once. This chain uses TRBV29-1 with TRBJ2-3, with 7 bases that match TRBD2. Looked up from germline, CDR1 is SQVTM and CDR2 is ANQGSEA. The CDR3 runs 16 residues. V was clipped by 0 bases and J by 0 bases; unmatched bases: 6. Here the CDR3 DNA reads TGCAGCGTTGAAGATCTGGCGGGGGTTAGCACAGATACGCAGTATTTT. This translates into CSVEDLAGVSTDTQYF.

The rearrangement links TRBV9 to TRBJ2-7, with a tentative D call TRBD2 (6 bases). The CDR3 has 12 amino acids. Trimming pared 3 bases from V and 7 bases from J, leaving 11 bases between. Germline V gene lookup returns CDR1 SGDLS and CDR2 YYNGEE. In nucleotides, the CDR3 is TGTGCCAGCAGCGAACCGGGGGTAGAGCAGTACTTC. Translated, it gives CASSEPGVEQYF.

The chain uses TRBV5-6 and TRBJ2-7; TRBD1 aligns across 8 bases. CDR3 length: 15 residues. Trimming took 5 bases from V and 1 from J; bases not matched to a gene: 8. CDR1 and CDR2 (germline): SGHDT, YYEEEE. CDR3 bases: TGTGCCAGCAGTCCCGACAGGGGCGCTTCCTACGAGCAGTACTTC. Protein: CASSPDRGASYEQYF. Complete variable domain (other parts from reference TRBV5-6 and TRBJ2-7): DAGVTQSPTHLIKTRGQQVTLRCSPKSGHDTVSWYQQALGQGPQFIFQYYEEEERQRGNFPDRFSGHQFPNYSSELNVNALLLGDSALYLCASSPDRGASYEQYFGPGTRLTVT.

The chain employs TRBV5-4 and TRBJ1-1, with a possible D match to TRBD1 (6 bases). Germline V gene data show CDR1 as SGHNT and CDR2 as YYREEE (reference sequence). Trimming removed 4 bases at V and 1 base at J, with 17 bases between. This CDR3 is 16 amino acids long. The CDR3 loop reads CASSQETGIRNTEAFF. In DNA form, the CDR3 reads TGTGCCAGCAGCCAAGAAACAGGGATCAGGAACACTGAAGCTTTCTTT.

This chain links TRBV28 with TRBJ1-2, with D possibly matching TRBD1 (6 bases). The CDR3 spans 13 residues. Per the germline V gene, CDR1 is MDHEN and CDR2 is SYDVKM. V dropped 3 bases and J dropped 8 bases, with 13 bases sitting between them. The CDR3 DNA follows: TGTGCCAGCAGTTTCAATGGGGGCTGGGGCTACACCTTC. Its translation: CASSFNGGWGYTF.

This chain joins TRBV6-1 and TRBJ1-5; 9 bases fit TRBD1. With 5 bases clipped from V and 6 bases from J, the junction kept 8 bases outside the gene matches. The CDR3 covers 15 residues. The germline gives CDR1 MNHNS, CDR2 SASEGT. CDR3 in amino acids: CASSPGQGAFQPQHF. The CDR3, as DNA: TGTGCCAGCAGTCCGGGACAGGGTGCATTTCAGCCCCAGCATTTT.

J is TRBJ2-7 and V is TRBV14, with D possibly matching TRBD1 (5 bases). Trimming shortened V by 0 bases and J by 4 bases, and 13 bases separated the two germline ends. The CDR3 length is 15 residues. Per germline, CDR1 SGHDN and CDR2 FVKESK. As DNA, the CDR3 is TGTGCCAGCAGCCAAGATAGCTGGGGCCCTTACGAGCAGTACTTC. It translates to CASSQDSWGPYEQYF. Complete variable domain (other parts from reference TRBV14 and TRBJ2-7): EAGVTQFPSHSVIEKGQTVTLRCDPISGHDNLYWYRRVMGKEIKFLLHFVKESKQDESGMPNNRFLAERTGGTYSTLKVQPAELEDSGVYFCASSQDSWGPYEQYFGPGTRLTVT.